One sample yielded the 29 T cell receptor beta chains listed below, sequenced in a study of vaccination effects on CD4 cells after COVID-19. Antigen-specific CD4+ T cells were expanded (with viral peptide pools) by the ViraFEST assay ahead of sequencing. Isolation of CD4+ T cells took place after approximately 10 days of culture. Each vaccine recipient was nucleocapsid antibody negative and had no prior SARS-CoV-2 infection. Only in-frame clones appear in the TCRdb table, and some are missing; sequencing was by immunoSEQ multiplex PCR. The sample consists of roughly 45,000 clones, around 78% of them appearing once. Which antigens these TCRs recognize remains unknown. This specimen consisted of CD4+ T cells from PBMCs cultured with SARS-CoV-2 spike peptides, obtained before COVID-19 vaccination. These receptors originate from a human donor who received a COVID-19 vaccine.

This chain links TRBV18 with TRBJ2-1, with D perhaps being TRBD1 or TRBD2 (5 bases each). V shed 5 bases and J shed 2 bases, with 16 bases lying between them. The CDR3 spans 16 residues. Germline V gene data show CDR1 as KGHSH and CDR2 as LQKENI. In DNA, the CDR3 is TGTGCCAGCTCAGTATTTGAGGGGCTTACCTACAATGAGCAGTTCTTC. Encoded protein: CASSVFEGLTYNEQFF.

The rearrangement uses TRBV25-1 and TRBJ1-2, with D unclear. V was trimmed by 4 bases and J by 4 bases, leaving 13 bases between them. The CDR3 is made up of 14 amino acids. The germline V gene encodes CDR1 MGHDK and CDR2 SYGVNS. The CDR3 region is CASSGPGSFYGYTF. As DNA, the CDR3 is TGTGCCAGCAGTGGCCCGGGCAGCTTCTATGGCTACACCTTC.

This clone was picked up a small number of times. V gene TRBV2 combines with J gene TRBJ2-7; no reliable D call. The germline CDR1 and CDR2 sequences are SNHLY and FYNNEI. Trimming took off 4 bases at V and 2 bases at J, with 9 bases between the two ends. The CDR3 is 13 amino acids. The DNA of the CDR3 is TGTGCCAGCAGTGTTGGACGGACCTACGAGCAGTACGTC. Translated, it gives CASSVGRTYEQYV.

CDR3 residues: CATSRDLYENIQYF. The CDR3 DNA reads as TGTGCCACCAGCAGAGATCTTTATGAAAACATTCAGTACTTC. V and J are TRBV15 and TRBJ2-4; D unresolved. The CDR3 runs to 14 residues. Germline CDR1 reads LNHNV; CDR2 reads YYDKDF (reference sequence). V shed 0 bases and J shed 5 bases, with 8 bases lying between them. Full variable domain (outside the CDR3, taken from reference TRBV15 and TRBJ2-4): DAMVIQNPRYQVTQFGKPVTLSCSQTLNHNVMYWYQQKSSQAPKLLFHYYDKDFNNEADTPDNFQSRRPNTSFCFLDIRSPGLGDTAMYLCATSRDLYENIQYFGAGTRLSVL.

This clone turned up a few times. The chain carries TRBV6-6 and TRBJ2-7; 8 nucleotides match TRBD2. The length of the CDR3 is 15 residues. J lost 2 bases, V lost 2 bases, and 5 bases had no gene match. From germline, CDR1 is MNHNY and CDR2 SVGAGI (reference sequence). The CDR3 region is CASSYGTSFTYEQYV. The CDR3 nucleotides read TGTGCCAGCAGTTACGGGACTAGTTTCACCTACGAGCAGTACGTC.

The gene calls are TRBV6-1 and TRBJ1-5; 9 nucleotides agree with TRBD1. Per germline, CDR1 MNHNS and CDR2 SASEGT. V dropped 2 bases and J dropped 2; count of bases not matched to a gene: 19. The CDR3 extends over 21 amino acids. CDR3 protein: CASSETPFQSYRGRRNQPQHF. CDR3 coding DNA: TGTGCCAGCAGTGAAACCCCATTCCAAAGTTACAGGGGGCGGCGCAATCAGCCCCAGCATTTT.

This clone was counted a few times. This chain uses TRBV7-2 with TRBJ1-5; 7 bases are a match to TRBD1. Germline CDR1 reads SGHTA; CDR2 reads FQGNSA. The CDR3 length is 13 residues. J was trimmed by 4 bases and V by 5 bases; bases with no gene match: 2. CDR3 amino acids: CASSQQGNQPQHF. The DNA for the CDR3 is TGTGCCAGCAGCCAACAGGGGAATCAGCCCCAGCATTTT. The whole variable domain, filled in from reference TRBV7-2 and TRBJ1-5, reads GAGVSQSPSNKVTEKGKDVELRCDPISGHTALYWYRQSLGQGLEFLIYFQGNSAPDKSGLPSDRFSAERTGGSVSTLTIQRTQQEDSAVYLCASSQQGNQPQHFGDGTRLSIL.

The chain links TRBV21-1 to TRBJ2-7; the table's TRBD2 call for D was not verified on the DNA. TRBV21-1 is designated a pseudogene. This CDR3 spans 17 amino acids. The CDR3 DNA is TGTGCCAGCAGCAGGGGACTAGCGGGCAACAGCTCCTACGAGCAGTACGTC. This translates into CASSRGLAGNSSYEQYV.

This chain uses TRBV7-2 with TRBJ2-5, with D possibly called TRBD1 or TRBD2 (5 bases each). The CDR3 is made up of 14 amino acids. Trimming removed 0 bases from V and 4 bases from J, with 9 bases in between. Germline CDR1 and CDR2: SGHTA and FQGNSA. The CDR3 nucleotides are TGTGCCAGCAGCTTAGCAGGGACGCGAGAGACCCAGTACTTC. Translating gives CASSLAGTRETQYF. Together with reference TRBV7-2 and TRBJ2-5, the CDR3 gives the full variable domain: GAGVSQSPSNKVTEKGKDVELRCDPISGHTALYWYRQSLGQGLEFLIYFQGNSAPDKSGLPSDRFSAERTGGSVSTLTIQRTQQEDSAVYLCASSLAGTRETQYFGPGTRLLVL.

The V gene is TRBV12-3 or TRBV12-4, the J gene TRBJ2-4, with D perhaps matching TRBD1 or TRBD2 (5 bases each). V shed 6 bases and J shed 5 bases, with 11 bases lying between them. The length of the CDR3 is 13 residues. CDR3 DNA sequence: TGTGCCAGCAGGGCCGGGACCGAAAACATTCAGTACTTC. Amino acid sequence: CASRAGTENIQYF.

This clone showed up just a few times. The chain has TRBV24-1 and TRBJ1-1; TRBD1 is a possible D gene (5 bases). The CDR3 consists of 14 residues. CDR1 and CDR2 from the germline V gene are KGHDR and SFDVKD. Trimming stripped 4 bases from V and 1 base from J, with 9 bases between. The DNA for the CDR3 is TGTGCCACCAGTGAGGGACCCAAGAACACTGAAGCTTTCTTT. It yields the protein CATSEGPKNTEAFF.

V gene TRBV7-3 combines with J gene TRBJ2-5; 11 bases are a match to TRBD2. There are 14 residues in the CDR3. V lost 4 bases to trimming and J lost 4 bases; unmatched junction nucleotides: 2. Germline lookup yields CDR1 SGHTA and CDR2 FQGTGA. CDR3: CASSSGLAVETQYF. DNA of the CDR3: TGTGCCAGCAGCTCGGGACTAGCGGTAGAGACCCAGTACTTC.

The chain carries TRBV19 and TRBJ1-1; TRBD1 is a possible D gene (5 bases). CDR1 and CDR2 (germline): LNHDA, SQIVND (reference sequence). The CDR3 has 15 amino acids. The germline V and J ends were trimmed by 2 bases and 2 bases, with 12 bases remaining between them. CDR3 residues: CASSISGGINTEAFF. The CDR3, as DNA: TGTGCCAGTAGTATATCTGGGGGGATTAACACTGAAGCTTTCTTT. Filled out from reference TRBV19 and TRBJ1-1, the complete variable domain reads DGGITQSPKYLFRKEGQNVTLSCEQNLNHDAMYWYRQDPGQGLRLIYYSQIVNDFQKGDIAEGYSVSREKKESFPLTVTSAQKNPTAFYLCASSISGGINTEAFFGQGTRLTVV.

The CDR3 DNA reads as TGTGCCACCAGCAGAGATCAGGCTAGCACAGATACGCAGTATTTT. Translating gives CATSRDQASTDTQYF. This chain uses TRBV15 with TRBJ2-3; D not resolved. The CDR3 contains 15 residues. The germline V gene has CDR1 LNHNV and CDR2 YYDKDF (reference sequence). V lost 0 bases and J lost 0, with 7 bases in between.

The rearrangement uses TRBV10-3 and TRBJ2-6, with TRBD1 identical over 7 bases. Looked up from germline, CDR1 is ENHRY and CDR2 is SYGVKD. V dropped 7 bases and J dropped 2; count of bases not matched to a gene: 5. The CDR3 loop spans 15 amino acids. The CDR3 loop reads CAIKGTGAGANVLTF. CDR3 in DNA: TGTGCCATCAAGGGAACAGGGGCTGGGGCCAACGTCCTGACTTTC.

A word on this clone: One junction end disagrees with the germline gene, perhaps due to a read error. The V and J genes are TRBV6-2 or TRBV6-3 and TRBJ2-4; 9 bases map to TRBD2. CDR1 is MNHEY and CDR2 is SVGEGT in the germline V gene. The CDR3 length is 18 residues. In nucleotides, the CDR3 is TGTGCCAGCAGTGACTCCCTCGGCGGGGGGGGCTCAAGGGACATTCAGTACTTC. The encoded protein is CASSDSLGGGGSRDIQYF.

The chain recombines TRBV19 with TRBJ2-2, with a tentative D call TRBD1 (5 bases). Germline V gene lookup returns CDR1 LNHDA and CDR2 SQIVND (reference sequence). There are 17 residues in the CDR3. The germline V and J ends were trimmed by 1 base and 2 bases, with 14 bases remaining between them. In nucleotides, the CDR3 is TGTGCCAGTAGTATAGGATTAAGGGGAACAAACACCGGGGAGCTGTTTTTT. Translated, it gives CASSIGLRGTNTGELFF.

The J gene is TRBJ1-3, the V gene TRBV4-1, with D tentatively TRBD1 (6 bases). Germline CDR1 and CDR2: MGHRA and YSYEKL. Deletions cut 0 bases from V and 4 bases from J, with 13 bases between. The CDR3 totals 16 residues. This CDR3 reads CASSQEAGARGNTIYF. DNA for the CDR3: TGCGCCAGCAGCCAAGAAGCAGGGGCGCGGGGAAACACCATATATTTT.

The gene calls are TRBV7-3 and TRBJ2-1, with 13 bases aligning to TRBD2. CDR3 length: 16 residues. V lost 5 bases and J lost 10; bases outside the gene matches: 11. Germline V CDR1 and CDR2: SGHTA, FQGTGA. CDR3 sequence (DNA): TGTGCCAGCAGCGTTACTAGCGGGGGGGCTTTCGGGGAGCAGTTCTTC. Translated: CASSVTSGGAFGEQFF.

The CDR3 DNA follows: TGTGCCAGCAGCTTAGCGGCCTACACAGATACGCAGTATTTT. Residues: CASSLAAYTDTQYF. The J gene is TRBJ2-3, the V gene TRBV7-2, with D unresolved. Germline V CDR1 and CDR2: SGHTA, FQGNSA. With 0 bases removed from V and 2 bases from J, the gap between germline ends came to 6 bases. CDR3 size: 14 residues.

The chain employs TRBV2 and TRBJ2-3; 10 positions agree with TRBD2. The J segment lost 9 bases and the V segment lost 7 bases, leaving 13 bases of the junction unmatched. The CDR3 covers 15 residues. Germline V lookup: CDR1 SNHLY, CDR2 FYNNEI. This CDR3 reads CASTDGGAGGQTQYF. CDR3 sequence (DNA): TGTGCCAGCACCGACGGGGGAGCGGGGGGGCAGACGCAGTATTTT.

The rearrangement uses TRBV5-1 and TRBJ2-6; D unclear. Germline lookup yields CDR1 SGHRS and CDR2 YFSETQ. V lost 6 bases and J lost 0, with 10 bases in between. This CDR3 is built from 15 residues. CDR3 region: CASTRGSSGANVLTF. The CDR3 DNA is TGCGCCAGCACCCGAGGCAGCTCTGGGGCCAACGTCCTGACTTTC.

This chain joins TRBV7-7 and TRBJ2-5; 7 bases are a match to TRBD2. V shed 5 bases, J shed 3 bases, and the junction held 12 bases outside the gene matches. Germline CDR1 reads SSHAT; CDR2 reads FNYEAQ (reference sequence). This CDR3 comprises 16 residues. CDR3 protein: CASSQMSSGGKETQYF. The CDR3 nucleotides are TGTGCCAGCAGCCAGATGTCTAGCGGCGGAAAAGAGACCCAGTACTTC.

The CDR3 DNA reads as TGCGCCAGCAGCTTGGATCCACAGGGGCAAGAGACCCAGTACTTC. Translating gives CASSLDPQGQETQYF. The rearrangement links TRBV5-1 to TRBJ2-5; 7 bases are shared with TRBD1. V was clipped by 0 bases and J by 2 bases; unmatched bases: 4. Germline V gene lookup returns CDR1 SGHRS and CDR2 YFSETQ. This CDR3 is 15 amino acids long.

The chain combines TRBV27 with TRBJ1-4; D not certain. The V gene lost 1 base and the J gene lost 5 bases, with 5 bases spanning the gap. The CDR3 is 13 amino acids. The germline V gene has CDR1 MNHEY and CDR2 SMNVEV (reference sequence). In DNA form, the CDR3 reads TGTGCCAGCAGTTTATTTAGAAATGAAAAACTGTTTTTT. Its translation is CASSLFRNEKLFF.

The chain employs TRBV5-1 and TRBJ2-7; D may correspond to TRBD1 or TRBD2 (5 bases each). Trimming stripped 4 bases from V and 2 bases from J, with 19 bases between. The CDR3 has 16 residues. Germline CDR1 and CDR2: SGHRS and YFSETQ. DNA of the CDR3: TGCGCCAGCAGCGCGCCGGGACCCAGGTCGACCTACGAGCAGTACGTC. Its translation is CASSAPGPRSTYEQYV.

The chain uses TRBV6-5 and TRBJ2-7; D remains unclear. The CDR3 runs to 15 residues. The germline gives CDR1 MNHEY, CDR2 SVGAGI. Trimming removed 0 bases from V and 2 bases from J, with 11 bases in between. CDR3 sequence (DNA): TGTGCCAGCAGTTACTCGCGTTTGGCGCCCTACGAGCAGTACGTC. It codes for CASSYSRLAPYEQYV.

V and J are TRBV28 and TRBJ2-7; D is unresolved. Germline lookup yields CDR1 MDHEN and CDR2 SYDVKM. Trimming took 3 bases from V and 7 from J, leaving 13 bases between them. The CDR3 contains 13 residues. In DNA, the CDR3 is TGTGCCAGCAGTTTGGCCTGGATGAGGGAGCAGTACGTC. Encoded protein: CASSLAWMREQYV.

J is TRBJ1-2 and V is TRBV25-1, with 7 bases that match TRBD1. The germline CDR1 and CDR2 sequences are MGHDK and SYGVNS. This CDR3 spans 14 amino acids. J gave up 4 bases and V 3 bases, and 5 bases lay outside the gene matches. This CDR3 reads CASSDSRDSYGYTF. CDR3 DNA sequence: TGTGCCAGCAGTGATTCACGGGACAGCTATGGCTACACCTTC.